This T cell receptor (beta chain) was sequenced during a study of early T cells in non-severe SARS-CoV-2 infection. Study-level information: The input, bulk RNA from unsorted whole blood, was sequenced, and chains were unpaired.

Germline V gene lookup returns CDR1 SGHDN and CDR2 FVKESK. The ends were cut back, 0 bases at V and 4 bases at J, with 15 bases in the middle. CDR3 size: 16 residues. A single record per CDR3 protein comes from TCRdb applying MiXCR to the 5' RACE reads. The sample consists of roughly 35,000 distinct CDR3 sequences, around 6.1% of them appearing once. The clonotype originates from an adult who was a healthcare worker with PCR-confirmed SARS-CoV-2 infection or an uninfected control (not recorded which). The sample consisted of whole blood. This chain uses TRBV14 with TRBJ1-1; no firm D call. The CDR3 is CASSQESIFFGTEAFF. CDR3 DNA sequence: TGTGCCAGCAGCCAAGAGTCCATTTTCTTCGGCACTGAAGCTTTCTTT.